Sequencing of this TCR beta chain was carried out in a study of blood T cell repertoires in COVID-19. Study details: COVID-19 samples from acute and convalescent phases originated in the United States, Italy and Spain.

Germline loops: CDR1 SGHVS, CDR2 FQNEAQ. The CDR3 length is 18 residues. V lost 5 bases and J 0 bases, leaving 22 bases between the germline ends. This table comes from immunoSEQ multiplex PCR, and its TCRdb copy is limited to in-frame clones, with some not included. The table has 200,000 to 250,000 clones, 65% to 90% seen once. The V gene is TRBV7-8, the J gene TRBJ1-2; TRBD1 is a possible D gene (6 bases). The receptor's source is a middle-aged woman with acute COVID-19. Sequencing was performed on PBMCs or T cells enriched from blood (not recorded which). The CDR3: CASSAWDKPEETNYGYTF. CDR3 sequence (DNA): TGTGCCAGCAGCGCCTGGGACAAGCCTGAAGAAACTAACTATGGCTACACCTTC.